This T cell receptor (beta chain) emerged from a study of PD-1 blockade in classical Hodgkin lymphoma (dated by TCRdb to about 2020). A note on the overall study: Nivolumab dosing was 3 mg/kg intravenously every 2 weeks, continuing until either disease progression or unacceptable toxicity. The study used TCR beta sequencing and CyTOF to define a peripheral blood immune signature of response to PD-1 blockade in classical Hodgkin lymphoma.

In the case of this clone: Which antigen it targets is not known. No much larger clone exists at a distance of one base, and base qualities are not known.

V trim: 0 bases; J trim: 2 bases; unmatched bases: 8. The germline V gene (reference sequence) gives CDR1 as SGHNT and CDR2 as YYREEE. The CDR3 numbers 18 residues from cysteine through phenylalanine. The DNA shown is the 54-base CDR3, in frame from base 1. The Qiagen DNeasy kit was used to extract genomic DNA from unsorted PBMCs and from the negatively selected CD4+ and CD8+ fractions. Using primers that anneal to V and J segments, immunoSEQ multiplex PCR amplified the TCR beta CDR3 regions. A synthetic immune receptor repertoire was used to minimize amplification bias, and any remaining bias was removed computationally after sequencing. The paper's data handling went like this. Repertoire diversity was quantified as the Shannon entropy index using custom Python scripts. Unsorted, CD4+ and CD8+ repertoires were analyzed separately, except for combined analyses in which CD4+ and CD8+ sequences were merged in silico. Clonal expansion was defined as at least a 2-fold frequency increase after treatment relative to C1D1, with a pseudocount of 0.5 for undetected baseline clones. Clones with 0 or 1 copy at C1D1 were defined as singleton clones, while clones with 2 or more copies were defined as non-singleton clones. By matching protein sequences in sorted samples from the same patient, clones expanded in unsorted samples were annotated as CD4+, CD8+ or unknown. Wilcoxon tests were applied to paired samples to test diversity changes from C1D1 to C4D1. TCRdb limited this immuneACCESS table to in-frame rearrangements with V and J called. A share of clones is missing; checked studies link under half to unresolved V genes, and the rest is unexplained. For V, J and clone size, that table is used; D and trimming come from the DNA. The sample table contains fewer than 5,000 clones; only one count was recorded for 80% of them. About 35% of the sample is taken by the ten largest.

In light of the paper, this sample's time point label describes: cycle 1 day 1 (C1D1), immediately before nivolumab initiation. All trial patients had relapsed after autologous stem cell transplantation, with cohorts A, B and C differing in prior brentuximab vedotin exposure. The trial cohort comprised more than 55 patients with relapsed/refractory classical Hodgkin lymphoma whose best overall responses were complete response, partial response or progressive disease. Trial patients were treated with single-agent nivolumab in the multi-cohort phase II CheckMate 205 trial. An independent review committee assessed best overall response by applying the 2007 International Working Group response criteria. Trial PBMCs were collected just before the start of nivolumab (C1D1) and during therapy at cycle 2 day 1 and cycle 4 day 1. After peripheral blood was drawn into 8 mL Vacutainer Cell Preparation Tubes, PBMCs were isolated by centrifugation and then cryopreserved.

Overall study results and their limits: Baseline TCR diversity was reported as lower in newly diagnosed patients than in healthy donors, and lower still in relapsed/refractory patients. The study was limited to a single clinical trial cohort, and causes of repertoire differences, possibly disease activity or prior therapy, remained undefined. A significant rise by C4D1 was seen in CD4+ but not CD8+ TCR diversity (p=0.0027 vs p=0.16), with the rise being most apparent in complete responders (p=0.02). Lower diversity was seen in patients whose nivolumab began less than 1 year after ASCT, and these patients were left out of later analyses so that immune reconstitution would not confound the results. Baseline diversity similar to that of newly diagnosed patients was observed in trial patients achieving complete response, whereas significantly lower diversity was observed in partial responders and progressors.

The material was peripheral blood mononuclear cells (PBMCs), obtained at baseline. This chain is built from TRBV5-4 and TRBJ2-1, and TRBD2 matches 10 of the central bases. This TCR was recovered from a human donor with classical Hodgkin lymphoma. The CDR3 has the sequence CASSLGAGLASPYNEQFF. The nucleotide sequence is given as TGTGCCAGCAGCTTGGGGGCGGGACTAGCGTCGCCCTACAATGAGCAGTTCTTC.